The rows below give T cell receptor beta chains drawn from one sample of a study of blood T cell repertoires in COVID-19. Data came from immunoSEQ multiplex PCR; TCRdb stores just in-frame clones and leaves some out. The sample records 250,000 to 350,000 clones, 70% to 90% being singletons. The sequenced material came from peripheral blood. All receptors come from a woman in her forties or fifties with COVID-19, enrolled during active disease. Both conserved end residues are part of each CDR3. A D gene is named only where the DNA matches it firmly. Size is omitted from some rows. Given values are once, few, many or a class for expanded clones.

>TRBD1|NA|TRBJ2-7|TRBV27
CASSPGTGGPYEQYF
TGTGCCAGCAGTCCCGGGACAGGGGGACCCTACGAGCAGTACTTC
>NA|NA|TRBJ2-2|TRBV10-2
CASSGEPTGELFF
TGCGCCAGCAGTGGGGAGCCTACCGGGGAGCTGTTTTTT
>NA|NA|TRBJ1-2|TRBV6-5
CASSSTGSSYGYTF
TGTGCCAGCAGTTCGACAGGTTCCAGCTATGGCTACACCTTC
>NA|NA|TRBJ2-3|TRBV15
CATSRGAVTRAADTQYF
TGTGCCACCAGCAGAGGGGCCGTTACGCGGGCCGCAGATACGCAGTATTTT
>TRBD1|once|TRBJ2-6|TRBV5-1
CASSWDSSGANVLTF
TGCGCCAGCAGCTGGGACAGCTCTGGGGCCAACGTCCTGACTTTC
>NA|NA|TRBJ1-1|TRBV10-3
CAISERAPAEGTEAFF
TGTGCCATCAGTGAGCGGGCGCCGGCAGAGGGAACTGAAGCTTTCTTT
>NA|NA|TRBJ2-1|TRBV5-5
CASSLSESYNEQFF
TGTGCCAGCAGCTTGAGCGAATCGTACAATGAGCAGTTCTTC
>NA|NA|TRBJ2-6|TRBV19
CASSIVSSGANVLTF
TGTGCCAGTAGTATAGTCTCCTCTGGGGCCAACGTCCTGACTTTC
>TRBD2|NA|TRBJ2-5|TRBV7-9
CASSFSKVSSGETQYF
TGTGCCAGCAGCTTCTCAAAGGTTTCTAGCGGTGAGACCCAGTACTTC
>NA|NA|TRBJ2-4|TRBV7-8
CASSLGAVAKNIQYF
TGTGCCAGCAGCTTAGGGGCCGTAGCCAAAAACATTCAGTACTTC
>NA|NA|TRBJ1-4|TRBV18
CASSPHKGSNEKLFF
TGTGCCAGCTCACCGCATAAGGGGTCTAATGAAAAACTGTTTTTT
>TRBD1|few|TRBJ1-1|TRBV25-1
CASSVAGTGRWTEAFF
TGTGCCAGCAGTGTCGCTGGGACAGGGAGGTGGACTGAAGCTTTCTTT
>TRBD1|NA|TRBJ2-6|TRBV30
CAWEGQGAPLGANVLTF
TGTGCCTGGGAAGGACAGGGGGCGCCGTTAGGGGCCAACGTCCTGACTTTC
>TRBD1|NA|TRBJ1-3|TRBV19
CASSITRTGGAGNTIYF
TGTGCCAGTAGTATAACCAGGACAGGGGGCGCTGGAAACACCATATATTTT
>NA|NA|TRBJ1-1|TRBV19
CASKPLDRNTEAFF
TGTGCCAGTAAGCCTCTTGATAGGAACACTGAAGCTTTCTTT